This TCR beta chain came from a study of shared T cell receptors in the human thymus. Only in-frame clones appear in the TCRdb table, and some are missing; sequencing was by immunoSEQ multiplex PCR. Among roughly 710,000 clones listed, approximately 85% were seen once. The CDR3 covers 13 residues. The germline V gene has CDR1 MDHEN and CDR2 SYDVKM. V was shortened by 2 bases and J by 10 bases, with 14 bases between the two germline ends. These data are also associated with another study on human thymus T cells. As that report states: The people who donated were healthy Finnish babies having corrective surgery for congenital heart defects. Thymus was obtained from resections taken during corrective heart surgery. Both thymic and peripheral blood repertoires showed apparently biased V and J usage. Thymic repertoires overlap heavily among unrelated individuals, related research has reported.

The specimen was thymocytes. The receptor was isolated from a girl under three years old with a congenital heart defect. V usage is TRBV28 and J usage is TRBJ1-1, with D hard to call. CDR3 bases: TGTGCCAGCAGTTTAGTTAGAAACTCTGGAGCTTTCTTT. Translated: CASSLVRNSGAFF.